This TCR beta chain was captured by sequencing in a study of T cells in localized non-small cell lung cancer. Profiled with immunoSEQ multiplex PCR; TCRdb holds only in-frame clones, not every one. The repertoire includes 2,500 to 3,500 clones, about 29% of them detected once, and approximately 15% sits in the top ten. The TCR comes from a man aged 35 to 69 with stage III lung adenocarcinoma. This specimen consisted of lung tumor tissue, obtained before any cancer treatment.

The CDR3 nucleotides read TGTGCCAGCACCCGGGGTATTTTCTACGAGCAGTACTTC. This translates into CASTRGIFYEQYF. V and J are TRBV28 and TRBJ2-7, with D perhaps matching TRBD2 (5 bases). V dropped 7 bases and J dropped 3 bases, with 13 bases sitting between them. The length of the CDR3 is 13 residues. CDR1 is MDHEN and CDR2 is SYDVKM in the germline V gene.